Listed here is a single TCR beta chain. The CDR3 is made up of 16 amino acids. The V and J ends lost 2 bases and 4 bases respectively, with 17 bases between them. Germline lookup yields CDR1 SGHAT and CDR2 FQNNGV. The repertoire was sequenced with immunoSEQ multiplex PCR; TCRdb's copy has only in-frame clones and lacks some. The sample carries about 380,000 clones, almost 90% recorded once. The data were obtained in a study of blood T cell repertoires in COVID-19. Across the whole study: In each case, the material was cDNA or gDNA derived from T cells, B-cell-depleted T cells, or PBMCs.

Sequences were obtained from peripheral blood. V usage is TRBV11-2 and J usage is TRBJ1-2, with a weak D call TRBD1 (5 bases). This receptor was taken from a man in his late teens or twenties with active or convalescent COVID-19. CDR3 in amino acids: CASSLRSTVTAYGYTF. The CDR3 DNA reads TGTGCCAGCAGCTTAAGGTCGACAGTGACAGCCTATGGCTACACCTTC.